Listed here are 25 T cell receptor beta chains from one sample, sequenced in a study of human T cells and chemical hapten exposure. MiXCR, run by TCRdb on the RACE reads, gives a single entry per CDR3 protein. This table has some 84,000 distinct CDR3 sequences, over 9.5% appearing once. Time point noted: patch test 2, 6 weeks after DPC sensitization. Noted treatment: therapeutic diphenylcyclopropenone sensitization with weekly scalp DPC. This specimen consisted of whole blood, obtained in connection with sensitization to the hapten diphenylcyclopropenone (DPC). The receptors stem from a woman aged 45-65 years with alopecia areata. Some clones in this sample may be carry-over from other donors' samples.

The table lists this clonotype with a few counts. The V and J genes are TRBV27 and TRBJ2-1, with 10 bases matching TRBD2. Germline V gives CDR1 MNHEY, CDR2 SMNVEV (reference sequence). This CDR3 has 15 residues. J lost 9 bases, V lost 3 bases, and 8 bases had no gene match. The CDR3: CASSFKGLAYGEQFF. In DNA form, the CDR3 reads TGTGCCAGCAGTTTCAAGGGACTAGCGTACGGTGAGCAGTTCTTC.

This clonotype was seen only a few times. CDR3 loop: CAISERGTGTNQPQHF. The CDR3, as DNA: TGTGCCATCAGTGAGCGGGGGACAGGAACCAATCAGCCCCAGCATTTT. This rearrangement joins TRBV10-3 to TRBJ1-5, with TRBD1 matching over 8 bases. With 2 bases clipped from V and 3 bases from J, the junction kept 6 bases outside the gene matches. Germline V gene lookup returns CDR1 ENHRY and CDR2 SYGVKD. The CDR3 loop spans 16 amino acids.

V and J are TRBV18 and TRBJ2-5; 7 nucleotides agree with TRBD2. V shed 3 bases, J shed 4 bases, and the junction held 5 bases outside the gene matches. The V gene's germline CDR1 is KGHSH and CDR2 LQKENI. This CDR3 contains 14 residues. The CDR3 region is CASSPAGRGETQYF. The DNA for the CDR3 is TGTGCCAGCTCACCCGCGGGGAGGGGAGAGACCCAGTACTTC.

This clonotype was recorded a few times. This rearrangement joins TRBV18 to TRBJ2-1; 7 bases agree with TRBD2. The CDR3 length is 15 residues. The germline CDR1 and CDR2 sequences are KGHSH and LQKENI. Trimming cost V 0 bases and J 6 bases; bases outside gene matches: 5. CDR3 protein: CASSPPLAAINEQFF. For the CDR3, the DNA is TGTGCCAGCTCACCACCTCTAGCGGCAATCAATGAGCAGTTCTTC.

In this sample, this clonotype turned up many times. V and J are TRBV29-1 and TRBJ2-3; D call uncertain. This CDR3 has 12 residues. Germline CDR1 SQVTM, CDR2 ANQGSEA. With 7 bases removed from V and 4 bases from J, the gap between germline ends came to 12 bases. The CDR3 DNA is TGCAGCGCCATGGGGTTCGCAGATACGCAGTATTTT. As protein: CSAMGFADTQYF.

The chain recombines TRBV7-9 with TRBJ1-2; 7 nucleotides match TRBD1. The CDR3 is 14 amino acids. V lost 6 bases, J lost 4 bases, and 8 bases stayed unmatched. Germline CDR1 SEHNR, CDR2 FQNEAQ (reference sequence). The CDR3 spells CASRPTGDGYGYTF. CDR3 bases: TGTGCCAGCAGACCCACAGGGGACGGCTATGGCTACACCTTC. Based on the CDR3 plus reference TRBV7-9 and TRBJ1-2, the full variable domain is DTGVSQNPRHKITKRGQNVTFRCDPISEHNRLYWYRQTLGQGPEFLTYFQNEAQLEKSRLLSDRFSAERPKGSFSTLEIQRTEQGDSAMYLCASRPTGDGYGYTFGSGTRLTVV.

At least ten counts were recorded for this clonotype. This sequence joins TRBV12-3 or TRBV12-4 and TRBJ1-5, with 9 nucleotides matching TRBD1. This CDR3 is 14 amino acids long. With 5 bases clipped from V and 5 bases from J, the junction kept 4 bases outside the gene matches. The CDR3 loop reads CASSMTGGDQPQHF. For the CDR3, the DNA is TGTGCCAGCAGTATGACAGGGGGAGATCAGCCCCAGCATTTT.

The table lists this clonotype with a few counts. The chain carries TRBV11-2 and TRBJ2-5; 11 bases match TRBD1. Germline V gives CDR1 SGHAT, CDR2 FQNNGV. The V and J ends lost 5 bases and 5 bases, in that order; junction bases with no gene match: 7. This CDR3 contains 15 residues. The CDR3 is CASSPAGTGGETQYF. The CDR3 nucleotides read TGTGCCAGCAGCCCTGCCGGGACAGGGGGGGAGACCCAGTACTTC.

The CDR3 DNA sequence: TGTGCCAGCAGCCAAGCTTGGGGAGGGATCAAGACCCAGTACTTC. Its protein is CASSQAWGGIKTQYF. The chain links TRBV14 to TRBJ2-5; 7 bases align to TRBD2. The germline gives CDR1 SGHDN, CDR2 FVKESK. The V gene end was trimmed by 1 base and the J gene end by 6 bases; junction bases not matched to a gene: 8. The CDR3 is 15 residues long.

This clonotype was found a few times. The chain combines TRBV6-2 or TRBV6-3 with TRBJ2-5, with a possible D match to TRBD2 (6 bases). Germline-derived CDR1 and CDR2 are MNHEY and SVGEGT. The V gene lost 2 bases and the J gene lost 0 bases, with 13 bases spanning the gap. This CDR3 is built from 16 residues. DNA of the CDR3: TGTGCCAGCAGTTACGAAGGCGGGACGTACCAAGAGACCCAGTACTTC. It yields the protein CASSYEGGTYQETQYF.

The chain is built from TRBV5-1 and TRBJ1-1; D ambiguous. V was clipped by 7 bases and J by 3 bases, with 13 bases between them. CDR1 is SGHRS, CDR2 YFSETQ, per germline. The CDR3 has 13 amino acids. The CDR3 coding sequence is TGCGCCAGCCAATTCGGGAGAGACACTGAAGCTTTCTTT. Residues: CASQFGRDTEAFF.

This clonotype was detected a few times. The rearrangement uses TRBV20-1 and TRBJ1-1; no firm D call. The germline CDR1 and CDR2 sequences are DFQATT and SNEGSKA (reference sequence). Trimming left V 2 bases short and J 0 bases short, with 10 bases between. The CDR3 runs to 14 residues. The CDR3 loop is CSARITRLNTEAFF. As DNA, the CDR3 is TGCAGTGCTAGAATTACAAGGTTGAACACTGAAGCTTTCTTT.

The chain links TRBV18 to TRBJ1-4; D may be TRBD1 (5 bases). CDR1 is KGHSH and CDR2 is LQKENI in the germline V gene. Trimming stripped 4 bases from V and 8 bases from J, with 11 bases between. This CDR3 comprises 13 residues. This CDR3 is CASSRGQEEKLFF. The CDR3 DNA reads as TGTGCCAGCTCACGGGGCCAGGAGGAAAAACTGTTTTTT.

This clonotype was seen ten or more times. V gene TRBV14 combines with J gene TRBJ2-1, with TRBD2 matching 12 bases. CDR3 length: 18 residues. CDR1 is SGHDN and CDR2 is FVKESK in the germline V gene. V shed 2 bases, J shed 8 bases, and the junction held 13 bases outside the gene matches. As DNA, the CDR3 is TGTGCCAGCAGCCAACAGGGGCCGACTAGCGGGAGTGTAGATGAGCAGTTCTTC. Encoded protein: CASSQQGPTSGSVDEQFF.

This clonotype showed up many times. V is TRBV19 and J is TRBJ2-3; 9 nucleotides match TRBD2. Germline-derived CDR1 and CDR2 are LNHDA and SQIVND (reference sequence). Losses at the gene ends were 6 bases for V and 3 bases for J; bases not matched to a gene: 7. There are 15 residues in the CDR3. Written as DNA, the CDR3 is TGTGCCAGTAGACGAGCGGGAGGAGGGACAGATACGCAGTATTTT. It is translated as CASRRAGGGTDTQYF.

This clonotype appeared a single time. A read error is possible here, since a much larger clone lies one base away. This sequence joins TRBV5-1 and TRBJ1-1; tentatively, D is TRBD1 (6 bases). Germline assignment: CDR1 SGHRS and CDR2 YFSETQ. The CDR3 contains 14 residues. CDR3 amino acids: CPSSFTGLNTEAFF. The DNA for the CDR3 is TGCCCCAGCAGCTTCACAGGGTTGAACACTGAAGCTTTCTTT.

Many counts were recorded for this clonotype. J is TRBJ1-1 and V is TRBV9; no definite D call. The CDR3 consists of 13 residues. The germline gives CDR1 SGDLS, CDR2 YYNGEE. The germline V and J ends were trimmed by 2 bases and 1 base, with 6 bases remaining between them. The CDR3 region is CASSVAGNTEAFF. The CDR3 DNA reads TGTGCCAGCAGCGTGGCGGGGAACACTGAAGCTTTCTTT.

The chain employs TRBV12-3 or TRBV12-4 and TRBJ1-4; TRBD1 might be the D (5 bases). Trimming cost V 2 bases and J 7 bases, with 11 bases left between them. This CDR3 spans 14 amino acids. The DNA for the CDR3 is TGTGCCAGCAGTTTAAACCAGGGTACTGAAAAACTGTTTTTT. This gives the protein CASSLNQGTEKLFF.

This clonotype was counted ten times or more. The V gene is TRBV10-3, the J gene TRBJ1-3, with a weak D call TRBD1 (5 bases). This CDR3 comprises 13 residues. Germline CDR1 and CDR2: ENHRY and SYGVKD. V shed 7 bases and J shed 4 bases, with 11 bases lying between them. CDR3 nucleotide sequence: TGTGCCATCAAGGGGACGGGGGGAAACACCATATATTTT. Translated: CAIKGTGGNTIYF.

The chain combines TRBV28 with TRBJ1-2; D is ambiguous. V lost 4 bases, J lost 4 bases, and 16 bases lay in between. Per the germline V gene, CDR1 is MDHEN and CDR2 is SYDVKM. This CDR3 has 15 residues. The CDR3 reads CASSSPDPLGYGYTF. DNA for the CDR3: TGTGCCAGCAGTTCCCCGGACCCTTTGGGCTATGGCTACACCTTC.

This clonotype was seen repeatedly, ten times or more. The V call is TRBV6-1, the J call TRBJ1-1; no clear D. CDR1 is MNHNS, CDR2 SASEGT, per germline. This CDR3 spans 13 amino acids. The V gene lost 4 bases and the J gene lost 4 bases, with 10 bases spanning the gap. The CDR3 coding sequence is TGTGCCAGCAGTGTTGAGGGCCCCACTGAAGCTTTCTTT. Amino acids: CASSVEGPTEAFF.

The rearrangement links TRBV7-2 to TRBJ1-4; 10 bases align to TRBD1. V was clipped by 5 bases and J by 2 bases; unmatched bases: 8. CDR1 SGHTA and CDR2 FQGNSA come from the germline V gene. This CDR3 contains 17 residues. The chain's CDR3 is CASSPEDRGWTNEKLFF. CDR3 in DNA: TGTGCCAGCAGCCCGGAGGACAGGGGGTGGACTAATGAAAAACTGTTTTTT.

There are a few counts of this clonotype. As DNA, the CDR3 is TGTGCCAGCAGTTTAACTAGCGGGAGCCAAGGGAATAGTGAGCAGTTCTTC. Its protein is CASSLTSGSQGNSEQFF. The chain couples TRBV12-3 or TRBV12-4 to TRBJ2-1; 11 positions agree with TRBD2. V lost 2 bases to trimming and J lost 9 bases; unmatched junction nucleotides: 12. The CDR3 consists of 17 residues.

This clonotype has only a few counts. V is TRBV7-9 and J is TRBJ2-7; 10 bases agree with TRBD1. V was pared by 5 bases and J by 0 bases, with 4 bases of the junction left unmatched. Germline V gene data show CDR1 as SEHNR and CDR2 as FQNEAQ (reference sequence). The CDR3 consists of 15 residues. Written as DNA, the CDR3 is TGTGCCAGCAGCAGGACAGGGGGTATCTCCTACGAGCAGTACTTC. This translates into CASSRTGGISYEQYF.

This clonotype was counted ten times or more. This rearrangement joins TRBV5-5 to TRBJ2-7; D gene ambiguous. The CDR3 covers 14 residues. Deletions cut 2 bases from V and 5 bases from J, with 14 bases between. Germline V CDR1 and CDR2: SGHKS, YYEKEE (reference sequence). The CDR3 DNA reads as TGTGCCAGCAGCTTTGTCTCAGTAACAAACGAGCAGTACTTC. As protein: CASSFVSVTNEQYF.